This entry is about one TCR beta chain. Its antigen is as yet unknown. This sample was taken from a study of blood T cells in healthy people across ages. Together with a sample-barcoded 5' primer, a J-beta primer mix was included in a second PCR lasting about 7 to 11 cycles. Using its own MiXCR run on the 5' RACE reads, TCRdb lists one record per CDR3 protein. The top ten clones hold approximately 24% of a sample with around 780,000 distinct CDR3 sequences, around three fifths of them seen once. The donors, all healthy, were Caucasians living in Russia, aged about 6 to 95. There were at least 5 micrograms of total RNA extracted from every sample. Findings and limits, study-wide: Observed TCR beta diversity per million T cells went down as age went up. This fall followed a roughly linear course with age. Diversity figures based on one million T cells were deemed too low.

Deletions cut 3 bases from V and 6 bases from J, with 7 bases between. The CDR3 runs 12 residues. Germline V CDR1 and CDR2: ENHRY, SYGVKD. The receptor comes from a man aged 35-49 years in good health. Sequencing was carried out using blood. The chain employs TRBV10-3 and TRBJ2-3, with D uncertain. Written as DNA, the CDR3 is TGTGCCATCAGTGATGGTGGGGATACGCAGTATTTT. Residues: CAISDGGDTQYF.